This T cell receptor (beta chain) came from a study of T cells after yellow fever vaccination. The ends were cut back, 6 bases at V and 3 bases at J, with 7 bases in the middle. The CDR3 extends over 12 amino acids. Looked up from germline, CDR1 is SNHLY and CDR2 is FYNNEI. Study results and caveats: Some clonotypes, a small share, were shared between CD4 and CD8 compartments.

Template switching with 5'RACE generated the TCR cDNA and added a universal primer site and UMIs. TCRdb reprocessed the 5' RACE reads via MiXCR and lists one record per CDR3 protein. The sample holds 100,000 to 150,000 distinct CDR3 sequences; over 8% are singletons and the top ten take 40%. This clonotype was counted a few times. Antigen: not known. The input for sequencing was CD8+ T cells sorted from PBMCs, taken on the day of the yellow fever booster vaccination. V and J are TRBV2 and TRBJ2-3; D is undetermined. The source of this sequence is a man between 18 and 35 years old who received the YFV17D yellow fever vaccine. CDR3 DNA: TGTGCCAGCAGGCAGAGGACAGATACGCAGTATTTT. It translates to CASRQRTDTQYF.